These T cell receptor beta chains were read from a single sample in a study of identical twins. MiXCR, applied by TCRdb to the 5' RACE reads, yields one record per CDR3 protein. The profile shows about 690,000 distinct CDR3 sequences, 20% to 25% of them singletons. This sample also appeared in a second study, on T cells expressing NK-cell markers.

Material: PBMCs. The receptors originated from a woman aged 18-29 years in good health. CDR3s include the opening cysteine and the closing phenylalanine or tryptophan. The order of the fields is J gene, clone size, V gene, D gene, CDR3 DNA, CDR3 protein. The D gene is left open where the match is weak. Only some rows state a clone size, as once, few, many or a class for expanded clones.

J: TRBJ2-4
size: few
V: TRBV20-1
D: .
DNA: TGCAGTGCTCGGGACGTAGCCAAAAACATTCAGTACTTC
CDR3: CSARDVAKNIQYF

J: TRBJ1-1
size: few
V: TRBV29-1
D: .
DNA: TGCAGCGTTCACCTCTCCCCGGGACATCTGAACACTGAAGCTTTCTTT
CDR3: CSVHLSPGHLNTEAFF

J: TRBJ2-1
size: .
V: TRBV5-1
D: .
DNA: TGCGCCAGCAGCTTGCGGGGGTCCCCCGCCTACAATGAGCAGTTCTTC
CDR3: CASSLRGSPAYNEQFF

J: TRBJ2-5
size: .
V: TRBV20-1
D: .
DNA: TGCAGTGCTAGAAGACTATTCCAAGAGACCCAGTACTTC
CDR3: CSARRLFQETQYF

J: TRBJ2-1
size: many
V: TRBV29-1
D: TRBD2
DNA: TGCAGCGTTGAACGGCGGGAGGAATTCTACAATGAGCAGTTCTTC
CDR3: CSVERREEFYNEQFF

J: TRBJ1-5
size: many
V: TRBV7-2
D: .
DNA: TGTGCCAGCAGCTTACGCCAGGCTACCCAGCCCCAGCATTTT
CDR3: CASSLRQATQPQHF

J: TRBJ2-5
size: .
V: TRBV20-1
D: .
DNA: TGCAGTGCTGCTAGGGAGACCCAGTACTTC
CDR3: CSAARETQYF

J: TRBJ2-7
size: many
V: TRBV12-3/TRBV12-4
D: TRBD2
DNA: TGTGCCAGCAGATCCACTAGCGGAGGCCAAGAGCAGTACTTC
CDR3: CASRSTSGGQEQYF

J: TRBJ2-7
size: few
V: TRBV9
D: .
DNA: TGTGCCAGCAGCGTAGGTGGCGGAGACGAGCAGTACTTC
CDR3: CASSVGGGDEQYF

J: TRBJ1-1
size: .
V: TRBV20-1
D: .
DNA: TGCAGTGCATGGCCGATAACGAACACTGAAGCTTTCTTT
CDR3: CSAWPITNTEAFF